Following are 7 T cell receptor beta chains from one sample sequenced in a study of cytotoxic CD8 clonotypes in ibrutinib-treated CLL. Sequencing used immunoSEQ multiplex PCR; TCRdb keeps in-frame clones, though not all of them. The sample has 29,000 or so clones; about 80% are singletons. Sequenced material: PBMCs, taken after 36 months of ibrutinib treatment. These TCRs come from a human donor with chronic lymphocytic leukemia.

The DNA for the CDR3 is TGCGCCAGCAGCCCGGGACAACACTATTCACCCCTCCACTTT. Protein sequence: CASSPGQHYSPLHF. This chain joins TRBV4-3 and TRBJ1-6; perhaps TRBD1 as D (6 bases). CDR1 and CDR2 (germline): LGHNA, YSLEER. The CDR3 sequence is 14 residues long. The V end was cut by 4 bases, the J end by 8 bases, with 12 bases between.

The chain couples TRBV6-5 to TRBJ1-2; D uncertain. The V end was cut by 0 bases, the J end by 7 bases, with 12 bases between. This CDR3 spans 14 amino acids. The germline gives CDR1 MNHEY, CDR2 SVGAGI. CDR3 residues: CASSYSTGGFGYTF. For the CDR3, the DNA is TGTGCCAGCAGTTACTCCACGGGAGGGTTTGGCTACACCTTC.

The chain joins TRBV5-1 to TRBJ1-2; D gene ambiguous. This CDR3 is 13 amino acids long. Germline-derived CDR1 and CDR2 are SGHRS and YFSETQ. V lost 0 bases and J lost 8, with 11 bases in between. CDR3 coding DNA: TGCGCCAGCAGCTTGGGGGAGGGCGTCGGCTACACCTTC. Protein sequence: CASSLGEGVGYTF.

The CDR3 reads CASSQDSHYTEAFF. In DNA, the CDR3 is TGCGCCAGCAGCCAAGATAGTCATTACACTGAAGCTTTCTTT. The V and J genes are TRBV4-1 and TRBJ1-1; D ambiguous. Looked up from germline, CDR1 is MGHRA and CDR2 is YSYEKL. The V gene lost 0 bases and the J gene lost 3 bases, with 8 bases spanning the gap. The CDR3 covers 14 residues.

The V gene is TRBV5-4, the J gene TRBJ1-1, with 8 bases matching TRBD1. CDR1 is SGHNT, CDR2 YYREEE, per germline (reference sequence). The CDR3 is 12 residues long. Unmatched junction bases numbered 4, after V lost 4 bases and J lost 8 bases. The CDR3 DNA sequence: TGTGCCAGCAGCGGTTGGACAGGGGAAGCTTTCTTT. It codes for CASSGWTGEAFF.

This rearrangement joins TRBV2 to TRBJ2-7, with TRBD2 as a possible D gene (6 bases). This CDR3 is 13 amino acids long. The V gene's germline CDR1 is SNHLY and CDR2 FYNNEI. Trimming removed 7 bases at V and 3 bases at J, with 13 bases between. The CDR3 sequence: CASIRDSLYEQYF. The CDR3 region has the DNA TGTGCCAGCATTAGGGACTCGCTCTACGAGCAGTACTTC.

The chain couples TRBV19 to TRBJ1-5, with D maybe TRBD1 (5 bases). Trimming left V 10 bases short and J 5 bases short, with 18 bases between. The CDR3 length is 14 residues. Germline V gives CDR1 LNHDA, CDR2 SQIVND (reference sequence). CDR3 sequence (DNA): TGTGCCACCTCGGTTCAGGGCCAGGATCAGCCCCAGCATTTT. Protein sequence: CATSVQGQDQPQHF.